The present T cell receptor beta chain was sequenced within a study of PD-1 blockade in classical Hodgkin lymphoma. Study-wide results and limits: Sources of repertoire differences remain undefined, possibly disease activity or prior therapy. A significant rise in TCR diversity was seen by C4D1 for CD4+ cells but not for CD8+ cells. Compared with healthy donors, newly diagnosed patients reportedly showed lower baseline TCR diversity.

With no exception, relapse followed autologous stem cell transplantation in all patients, and brentuximab vedotin exposure varied. Repertoires were generated with immunoSEQ multiplex PCR, while TCRdb's copy carries only in-frame clones and drops some. The data contain some 13,000 clones, roughly 86% of them singletons. The length of the CDR3 is 12 residues. The V end was cut by 6 bases, the J end by 0 bases, with 5 bases between. Germline V CDR1 and CDR2: SNHLY, FYNNEI. This clone was detected a few times. What it recognizes is unknown. The receptor comes from a human donor with classical Hodgkin lymphoma. Sequenced material: peripheral blood mononuclear cells (PBMCs), taken at baseline. The chain has TRBV2 and TRBJ1-2; possible D gene TRBD1, 5 bases. The CDR3 loop reads CASRGPNYGYTF. DNA for the CDR3: TGTGCCAGCAGGGGACCTAACTATGGCTACACCTTC. The full variable domain, rest sourced from reference TRBV2 and TRBJ1-2, is EPEVTQTPSHQVTQMGQEVILRCVPISNHLYFYWYRQILGQKVEFLVSFYNNEISEKSEIFDDQFSVERPDGSNFTLKIRSTKLEDSAMYFCASRGPNYGYTFGSGTRLTVV.